The clone carrying this T cell receptor beta chain was picked up many times. Its antigen is currently unknown. The ends were cut back, 3 bases at V and 3 bases at J, with 2 bases in the middle. Germline V gene sequence: CDR1 LGHNT, CDR2 FRNRAP. This CDR3 is built from 11 residues. All patients were treatment-naive before thyroid surgery. The data were taken from a study of metastatic and nonmetastatic thyroid tumors. Points from the study as a whole: The reported finding was significantly higher TCR beta diversity in malignant thyroid tumors relative to benign nodules, in blood and tumor.

MiXCR reprocessed the PCR reads for TCRdb. The sample yields about 30,000 clones, 20% to 25% seen once. Sample: blood. This clonotype originated in a female donor with papillary thyroid cancer or a benign thyroid nodule (not recorded which). Some clones in this sample may be carry-over from other donors' samples. The chain is built from TRBV12-5 and TRBJ1-1; D remains ambiguous. CDR3 loop: CASGFDTEAFF. The CDR3 DNA reads TGTGCTAGTGGTTTCGACACTGAAGCTTTCTTT.